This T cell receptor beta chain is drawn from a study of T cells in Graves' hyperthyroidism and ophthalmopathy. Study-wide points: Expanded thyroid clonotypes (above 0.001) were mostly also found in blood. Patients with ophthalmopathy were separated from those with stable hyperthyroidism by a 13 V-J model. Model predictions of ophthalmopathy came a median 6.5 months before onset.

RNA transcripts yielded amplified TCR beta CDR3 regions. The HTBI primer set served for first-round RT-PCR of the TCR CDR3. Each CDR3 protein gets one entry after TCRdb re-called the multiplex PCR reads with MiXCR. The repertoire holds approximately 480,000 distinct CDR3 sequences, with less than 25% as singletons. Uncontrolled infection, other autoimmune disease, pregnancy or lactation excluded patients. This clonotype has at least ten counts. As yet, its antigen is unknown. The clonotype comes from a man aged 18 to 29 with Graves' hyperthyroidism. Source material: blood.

In DNA, the CDR3 is TGTGCCAGCAATAGGGCAGGGGTTCAGCCCCAGCATTTT. The encoded protein is CASNRAGVQPQHF. The chain couples TRBV12-3 or TRBV12-4 to TRBJ1-5, with D possibly matching TRBD1 (6 bases). The CDR3 runs to 13 residues. The V end was cut by 7 bases, the J end by 6 bases, with 13 bases between.